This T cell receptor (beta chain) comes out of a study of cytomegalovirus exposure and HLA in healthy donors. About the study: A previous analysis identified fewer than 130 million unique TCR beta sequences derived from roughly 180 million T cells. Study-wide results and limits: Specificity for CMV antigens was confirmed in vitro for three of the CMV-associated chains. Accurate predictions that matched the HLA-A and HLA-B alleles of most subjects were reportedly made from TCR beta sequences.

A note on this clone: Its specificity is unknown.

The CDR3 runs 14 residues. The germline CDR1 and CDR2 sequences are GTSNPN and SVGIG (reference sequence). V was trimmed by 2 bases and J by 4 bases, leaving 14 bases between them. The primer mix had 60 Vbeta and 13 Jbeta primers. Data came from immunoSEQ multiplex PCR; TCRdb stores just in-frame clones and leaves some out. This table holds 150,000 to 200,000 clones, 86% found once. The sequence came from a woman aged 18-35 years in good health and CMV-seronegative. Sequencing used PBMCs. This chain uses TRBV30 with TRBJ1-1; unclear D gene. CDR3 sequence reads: CAWSPTVLGTEAFF. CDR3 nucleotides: TGTGCCTGGAGTCCAACAGTGCTGGGCACTGAAGCTTTCTTT.